The 3 T cell receptor beta chains below were found in one sample sequenced in a study of T-cell reconstitution after alpha-beta-depleted transplantation in children. Researchers prepared the TCRbeta library using unique molecular identifiers, the study reports. TCRdb re-analysed the PCR reads in MiXCR, keeping a single row per CDR3 protein. The sample consists of 200,000 to 250,000 distinct CDR3 sequences, roughly a tenth of them appearing once. The sample consisted of PBMCs, taken before TCRalphabeta/CD19-depleted stem cell transplant. These receptors were collected from a child under two years old with acute myeloid leukemia, due to receive a stem cell transplant.

The sample holds many counts of this clonotype. The V gene is TRBV9, the J gene TRBJ2-3, with TRBD2 matching over 8 bases. V was clipped by 1 base and J by 2 bases; unmatched bases: 6. This CDR3 comprises 16 residues. Germline CDR1 and CDR2: SGDLS and YYNGEE. The CDR3 nucleotides read TGTGCCAGCAGCGTATTCCTAGCGGGCCCCACAGATACGCAGTATTTT. Residues: CASSVFLAGPTDTQYF.

This clonotype occurred a few times. The V call is TRBV30, the J call TRBJ2-5; D unclear. The germline CDR1 and CDR2 sequences are GTSNPN and SVGIG (reference sequence). V dropped 1 base and J dropped 0 bases, with 18 bases sitting between them. This CDR3 is built from 17 residues. The CDR3 DNA follows: TGTGCCTGGAGTGGGCGGAAGATCCGCTTGTACCAAGAGACCCAGTACTTC. Translated: CAWSGRKIRLYQETQYF.

This clonotype was recorded many times. The rearrangement uses TRBV19 and TRBJ2-1, with 9 nucleotides matching TRBD1. CDR1 and CDR2 (germline): LNHDA, SQIVND (reference sequence). Trimming removed 5 bases from V and 7 bases from J; junction bases left unmatched: 12. The CDR3 has 16 residues. Here the CDR3 reads CASSPSGTGLRNEQFF. As DNA, the CDR3 is TGTGCCAGTAGTCCATCCGGGACAGGGTTGAGGAATGAGCAGTTCTTC.